This paragraph reports one T cell receptor (beta chain). What it binds is unknown. The CDR3 runs 13 residues. CDR1 is MNHEY, CDR2 SMNVEV, per germline (reference sequence). Trimming shortened V by 0 bases and J by 6 bases, and 5 bases separated the two germline ends. This sample was included in a study of naive and memory T cell subsets. Study-level points and caveats: A few larger clonotypes appeared in naive repertoires, especially CD8, possibly memory cells re-expressing CD45RA.

Both TRBC1 and TRBC2 were covered by a beta constant-region primer of two equimolar oligonucleotides. Ligated cDNA was amplified by four rounds of PCR with nested alpha and beta constant-region primers and SP2. TCRdb re-derived calls from the UMI-ligation and nested PCR reads in MiXCR, one entry per CDR3 protein. Of roughly 99,000 distinct CDR3 sequences listed, approximately 10% are singletons. Sequencing was done on a sample of naive CD4+ T cells from blood. The chain recombines TRBV27 with TRBJ2-2, with D perhaps TRBD1 (5 bases). The clonotype originates from a human donor in good health. The DNA for the CDR3 is TGTGCCAGCAGTTTATCCAGGGCCGGGGAGCTGTTTTTT. Its protein product is CASSLSRAGELFF.